Presented here are 15 T cell receptor beta chains from one specimen sequenced in a study of shared clonotypes between healthy human individuals. It was CD45RO-negative cells, positively selected for CCR7, that made up naive CD8 cells, with terminally differentiated effector memory CD45RA+ cells excluded. Sequencing was performed with immunoSEQ multiplex PCR; in TCRdb, only in-frame clones are kept and a portion is missing. In the table there are 1.5 million to 2.5 million clones, less than 95% of which are singletons. Material: naive CD8+ T cells sorted from blood. All receptors derive from a man aged 18 to 30 in good health.

The chain joins TRBV4-2 to TRBJ1-1; 7 bases align to TRBD1. Germline V gene lookup returns CDR1 LGHNA and CDR2 YNFKEQ. V was pared by 5 bases and J by 2 bases, with 8 bases of the junction left unmatched. The CDR3 contains 15 residues. The CDR3 bases are TGTGCCAGCAGCGCGCTGGAGGGGGCTAACACTGAAGCTTTCTTT. Protein product: CASSALEGANTEAFF.

This clone was recorded only once. J is TRBJ2-7 and V is TRBV5-6; D possibly matches TRBD1 or TRBD2 (5 bases each). This CDR3 is built from 16 residues. Between the trimmed V and J ends, which lost 0 bases and 3 bases, there was a span of 16 bases. The V gene's germline CDR1 is SGHDT and CDR2 YYEEEE. In DNA, the CDR3 is TGTGCCAGCAGCTTGGATAACCGGGACGGAGGCTACGAGCAGTACTTC. This encodes CASSLDNRDGGYEQYF.

V usage is TRBV13 and J usage is TRBJ2-1, with 8 positions matching TRBD2. CDR1 and CDR2 from the germline V gene are PRHDT and FYEKMQ (reference sequence). V trimming: 0 bases; J trimming: 7 bases; junction bases outside the gene matches: 11. The CDR3 covers 17 residues. This CDR3 reads CASSLGAGTRLENEQFF. The CDR3 DNA sequence: TGTGCCAGCAGCTTAGGGGCCGGGACTAGACTGGAGAATGAGCAGTTCTTC.

About this clone itself: Other DNA variants within this sample encode the same CDR3. The chain uses TRBV28 and TRBJ1-1, with 8 bases matching TRBD1. The germline V gene has CDR1 MDHEN and CDR2 SYDVKM. This CDR3 comprises 14 residues. Germline trimming cut 5 bases from V and 2 bases from J; bases unmatched to any gene: 4. Here the CDR3 DNA reads TGTGCCAGCAGTATACAGGGGGGTAACACTGAAGCTTTCTTT. As protein: CASSIQGGNTEAFF.

V and J are TRBV29-1 and TRBJ2-1; tentative D call: TRBD2 (5 bases). Trimming removed 0 bases from V and 0 bases from J, with 15 bases in between. The CDR3 has 17 amino acids. Per germline, CDR1 SQVTM and CDR2 ANQGSEA. CDR3 coding DNA: TGCAGCGTTGAAGACCCCAGCGGAGGCGCCTCCTACAATGAGCAGTTCTTC. Residues: CSVEDPSGGASYNEQFF.

The chain has TRBV4-1 and TRBJ2-7, with D perhaps TRBD2 (6 bases). Germline CDR1 reads MGHRA; CDR2 reads YSYEKL. The CDR3 extends over 16 amino acids. The germline V and J ends were trimmed by 2 bases and 0 bases, with 14 bases remaining between them. In DNA, the CDR3 is TGCGCCAGCAGCCAATCAACTGGGGAGGACTCCTACGAGCAGTACTTC. Encoded protein: CASSQSTGEDSYEQYF.

The chain uses TRBV7-9 and TRBJ2-1; D may be TRBD1 (6 bases). Trimming cost V 5 bases and J 9 bases, with 11 bases left between them. Per germline, CDR1 SEHNR and CDR2 FQNEAQ (reference sequence). CDR3 length: 12 residues. The CDR3 DNA follows: TGTGCCAGCAGCCCGGACAGTCTTGAGCAGTTCTTC. Its translation is CASSPDSLEQFF. The full variable domain, rest sourced from reference TRBV7-9 and TRBJ2-1, is DTGVSQNPRHKITKRGQNVTFRCDPISEHNRLYWYRQTLGQGPEFLTYFQNEAQLEKSRLLSDRFSAERPKGSFSTLEIQRTEQGDSAMYLCASSPDSLEQFFGPGTRLTVL.

The rearrangement joins TRBV15 to TRBJ2-7, with no clear D. This CDR3 contains 15 residues. V dropped 0 bases and J dropped 3 bases, with 12 bases sitting between them. Germline lookup yields CDR1 LNHNV and CDR2 YYDKDF (reference sequence). CDR3 DNA: TGTGCCACCAGCAGAGATCGATCCCCCCTCTACGAGCAGTACTTC. It encodes CATSRDRSPLYEQYF.

The CDR3 DNA reads as TGTGCCAGCGACAGTGTATATTCCTACGAGCAGTACTTC. Translated, it gives CASDSVYSYEQYF. V usage is TRBV6-1 and J usage is TRBJ2-7, with TRBD1 as a possible D gene (5 bases). CDR1 is MNHNS and CDR2 is SASEGT in the germline V gene. The V end was cut by 8 bases, the J end by 1 base, with 12 bases between. The CDR3 has 13 amino acids.

This clone was counted between two and nine times. The gene calls are TRBV2 and TRBJ2-7, with D possibly being TRBD1 (6 bases). Germline loops: CDR1 SNHLY, CDR2 FYNNEI. The CDR3 covers 15 residues. The V and J ends lost 4 bases and 0 bases respectively, with 13 bases between them. The CDR3 DNA reads TGTGCCAGCAGTGTGATAGGACAGAGCTCCTACGAGCAGTACTTC. Protein sequence: CASSVIGQSSYEQYF.

The chain uses TRBV6-1 and TRBJ2-1, with D possibly being TRBD1 or TRBD2 (5 bases each). The V and J ends lost 8 bases and 4 bases respectively, with 9 bases between them. The germline V gene encodes CDR1 MNHNS and CDR2 SASEGT. CDR3 length equals 12 residues. CDR3 residues: CASQGEYNEQFF. DNA for the CDR3: TGTGCCAGCCAAGGGGAGTACAATGAGCAGTTCTTC.

This chain joins TRBV28 and TRBJ2-3, with D perhaps matching TRBD2 (6 bases). Trimming shortened V by 1 base and J by 0 bases, and 11 bases separated the two germline ends. The CDR3 length is 16 residues. CDR1 and CDR2 (germline): MDHEN, SYDVKM. The CDR3 region has the DNA TGTGCCAGCAGTTTATATCCAGGGACTAGCACAGATACGCAGTATTTT. Translating gives CASSLYPGTSTDTQYF.

The gene calls are TRBV7-6 and TRBJ2-5; 16 nucleotides agree with TRBD2. The germline V gene encodes CDR1 SGHVS and CDR2 FNYEAQ. V trimming: 5 bases; J trimming: 1 base; junction bases outside the gene matches: 10. The CDR3 sequence is 19 residues long. CDR3 in amino acids: CASSPGTSGRVPAQETQYF. CDR3 nucleotides: TGTGCCAGCAGCCCGGGGACTAGCGGGAGGGTCCCGGCCCAAGAGACCCAGTACTTC.

V and J are TRBV27 and TRBJ1-2, with D uncertain. The CDR3 is made up of 14 amino acids. With 0 bases removed from V and 8 bases from J, the gap between germline ends came to 13 bases. Germline V CDR1 and CDR2: MNHEY, SMNVEV (reference sequence). CDR3 protein: CASSLSARSYGYTF. The CDR3 DNA reads as TGTGCCAGCAGTTTATCCGCCAGGTCCTACGGCTACACCTTC.

The sample holds one count of this clone. The chain links TRBV6-1 to TRBJ1-5; D is unclear. The CDR3 totals 15 residues. CDR1 and CDR2 (germline): MNHNS, SASEGT. The V gene lost 5 bases and the J gene lost 4 bases, with 15 bases spanning the gap. The CDR3 DNA reads as TGTGCCAGCAGTATGGAAAGGGTGAGGAATCAGCCCCAGCATTTT. Its translation is CASSMERVRNQPQHF.